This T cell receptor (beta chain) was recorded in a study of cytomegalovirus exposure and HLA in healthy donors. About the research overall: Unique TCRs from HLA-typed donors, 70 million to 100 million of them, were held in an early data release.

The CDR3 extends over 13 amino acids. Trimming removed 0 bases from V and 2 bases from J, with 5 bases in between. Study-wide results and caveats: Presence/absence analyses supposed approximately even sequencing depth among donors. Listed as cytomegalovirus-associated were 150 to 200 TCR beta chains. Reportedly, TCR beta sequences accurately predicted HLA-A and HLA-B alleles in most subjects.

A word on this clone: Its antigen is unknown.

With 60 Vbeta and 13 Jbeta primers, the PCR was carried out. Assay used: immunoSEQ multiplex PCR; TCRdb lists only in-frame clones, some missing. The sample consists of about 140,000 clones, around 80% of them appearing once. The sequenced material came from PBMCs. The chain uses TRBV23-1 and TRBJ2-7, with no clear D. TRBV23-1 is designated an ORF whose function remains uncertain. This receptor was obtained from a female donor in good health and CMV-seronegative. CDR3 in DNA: TGCGCCAGCAGTCAATCGCCTACCTACGAGCAGTACTTC. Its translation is CASSQSPTYEQYF.